This T cell receptor (beta chain) originates from a study of T cell responses to AZD1222 COVID-19 vaccine. TCRdb's copy holds only in-frame clones and misses some; the assay was immunoSEQ multiplex PCR. The table has 140,000 to 150,000 clones, about 90% seen once; the top ten hold around 3.5%. On this clone: Its antigen remains unidentified.

Study observations and caveats: CD4 TCRs covered the whole spike, strongest at regions 160-218 and 743-854. Reportedly, nearly half of unique spike TCRs recognized epitopes outside B.1.351/B.1.1.7 mutations. Most donors were white British and more were female, and clonal diversity was possibly underestimated.

Between the trimmed V and J ends, which lost 1 base and 7 bases, there was a span of 11 bases. Germline V gives CDR1 SGDLS, CDR2 YYNGEE. There are 14 residues in the CDR3. The chain joins TRBV9 to TRBJ2-2; TRBD2 is a possible D gene (5 bases). The starting material was peripheral blood, obtained 28 days after the second AZD1222 dose. The sequence was collected from an adult who received the AZD1222 COVID-19 vaccine. Here the CDR3 DNA reads TGTGCCAGCAGCGTATTGCTAGCAGGCGGGGAGCTGTTTTTT. Its translation is CASSVLLAGGELFF.